What follows are 5 T cell receptor beta chains derived from one specimen sequenced in a study of blood T cells in healthy people across ages. Primers used in a second PCR of roughly 7 to 12 cycles were a sample-barcoded 5' primer and a J-beta primer mix. TCRdb independently ran MiXCR on the 5' RACE reads; one entry per CDR3 protein. The table records around 780,000 distinct CDR3 sequences, around 24% of them present only once. Another study also made use of these data, one on T cells of mothers and their children.

The sample comprised blood. Receptor source: a boy aged 5 to 17 in good health.

CDR3: CASSARGGGFGQPQHF. CDR3 sequence (DNA): TGTGCCAGCAGCGCAAGGGGGGGCGGTTTCGGTCAGCCCCAGCATTTT. The gene calls are TRBV7-2 and TRBJ1-5; D is perhaps TRBD1 (6 bases). From germline, CDR1 is SGHTA and CDR2 FQGNSA. V shed 5 bases and J shed 6 bases, with 20 bases lying between them. The CDR3 totals 16 residues.

The CDR3 DNA sequence: TGCGCCAGCAGCCAAGATGGTCGGACTAGCGGGCCTAGCACAGATACGCAGTATTTT. Translating gives CASSQDGRTSGPSTDTQYF. The chain joins TRBV4-1 to TRBJ2-3; 11 nucleotides align to TRBD2. Germline V gene data show CDR1 as MGHRA and CDR2 as YSYEKL. V lost 0 bases, J lost 0 bases, and 8 bases stayed unmatched. The CDR3 is made up of 19 amino acids.

The chain recombines TRBV20-1 with TRBJ1-2; D gene uncertain. CDR3 size: 14 residues. V was cut by 3 bases and J by 4 bases, with 15 bases left in between. CDR1 DFQATT and CDR2 SNEGSKA come from the germline V gene (reference sequence). CDR3 in amino acids: CSASLLKDFYGYTF. The CDR3 DNA reads TGCAGTGCTAGCCTTTTAAAGGACTTCTATGGCTACACCTTC.

The chain is built from TRBV2 and TRBJ2-2; TRBD2 matches 7 bases. The trim removed 8 bases at V and 1 base at J, leaving 7 bases unmatched. CDR1 and CDR2 from the germline V gene are SNHLY and FYNNEI. There are 15 residues in the CDR3. The CDR3: CASGDSGENTGELFF. CDR3 bases: TGTGCCAGCGGAGACAGCGGGGAGAACACCGGGGAGCTGTTTTTT.

This clonotype turned up a few times. The V and J genes are TRBV27 and TRBJ2-5; D tentatively fits TRBD1 or TRBD2 (5 bases each). Judging by the DNA end, TRBJ2-1 fits better; the J call may be wrong. Germline CDR1 is MNHEY and CDR2 is SMNVEV (reference sequence). The CDR3 loop spans 14 amino acids. This chain's CDR3 is CASSLLRGRGEQFF. In DNA form, the CDR3 reads TGTGCCAGCAGTCTGCTCCGGGGCCGAGGTGAGCAGTTCTTC.